This TCR beta chain is drawn from a study of shared clonotypes between healthy human individuals. Study-level points and caveats: The sharing of 4% to 5.5% of naive CD4 clonotypes was seen across a handful of donors.

TCRdb's table, derived via immunoSEQ multiplex PCR, lists solely in-frame clones and lacks some. The sample shows roughly 2.5 million clones, just over 90% of them seen only once. The germline V gene encodes CDR1 SNHLY and CDR2 FYNNEI. This CDR3 is 12 amino acids long. Trimming pared 6 bases from V and 7 bases from J, leaving 10 bases between. This clone was seen only a few times. Antigen: not known. V gene TRBV2 combines with J gene TRBJ1-5; D not resolved. Sequencing was carried out using naive CD4+ T cells sorted from blood. The subset denotes: CD45RA+ positively selected. The clonotype originates from a man aged 18-30 years in good health. The CDR3 protein is CASSPSGQPQHF. Written as DNA, the CDR3 is TGTGCCAGCAGCCCGTCCGGGCAGCCCCAGCATTTT.